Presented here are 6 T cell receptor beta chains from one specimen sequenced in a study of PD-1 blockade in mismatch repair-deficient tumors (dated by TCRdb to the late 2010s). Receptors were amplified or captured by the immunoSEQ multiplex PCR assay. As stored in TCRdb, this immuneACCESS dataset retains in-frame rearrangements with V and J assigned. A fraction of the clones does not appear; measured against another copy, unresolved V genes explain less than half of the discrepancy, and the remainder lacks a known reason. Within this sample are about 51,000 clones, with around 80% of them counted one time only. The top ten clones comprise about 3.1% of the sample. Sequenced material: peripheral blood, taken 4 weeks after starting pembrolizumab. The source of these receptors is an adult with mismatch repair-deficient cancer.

The CDR3 DNA is TGCGCCAGCAGCCTACAGGCCACAGATACGCAGTATTTT. This codes for CASSLQATDTQYF. This chain connects TRBV4-1 to TRBJ2-3, with D possibly TRBD1 on 5 matching bases. This CDR3 spans 13 amino acids. Germline assignment: CDR1 MGHRA and CDR2 YSYEKL. Trimming took off 4 bases at V and 2 bases at J, with 7 bases between the two ends.

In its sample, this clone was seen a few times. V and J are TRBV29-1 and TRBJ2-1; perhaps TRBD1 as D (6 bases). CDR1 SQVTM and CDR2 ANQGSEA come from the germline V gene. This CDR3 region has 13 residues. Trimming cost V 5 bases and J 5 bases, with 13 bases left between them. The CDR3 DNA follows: TGCAGCGTTTTTAAGGACAGTAACAATGAGCAGTTCTTC. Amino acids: CSVFKDSNNEQFF.

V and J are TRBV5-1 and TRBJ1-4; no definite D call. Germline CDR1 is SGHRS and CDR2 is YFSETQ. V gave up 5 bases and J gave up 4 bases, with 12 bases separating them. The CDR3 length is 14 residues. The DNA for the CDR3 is TGCGCCAGCAGAACAGATTCTATTAATGAAAAACTGTTTTTT. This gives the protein CASRTDSINEKLFF.

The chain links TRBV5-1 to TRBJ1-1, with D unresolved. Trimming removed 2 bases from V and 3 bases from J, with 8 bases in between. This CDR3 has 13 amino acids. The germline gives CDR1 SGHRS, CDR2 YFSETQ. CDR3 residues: CASSFVGHTEAFF. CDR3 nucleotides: TGCGCCAGCAGCTTCGTCGGGCACACTGAAGCTTTCTTT.

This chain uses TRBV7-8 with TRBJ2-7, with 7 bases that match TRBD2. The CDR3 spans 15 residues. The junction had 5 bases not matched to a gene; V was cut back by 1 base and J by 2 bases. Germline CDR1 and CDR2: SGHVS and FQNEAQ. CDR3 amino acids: CASSLVGGRAYEQYF. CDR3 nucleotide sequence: TGTGCCAGCAGCTTAGTCGGTGGGAGGGCCTACGAGCAGTACTTC.

CDR3 amino acids: CASSHLGTYEQYF. CDR3 sequence (DNA): TGCGCCAGCAGCCACCTAGGGACGTACGAGCAGTACTTC. The chain uses TRBV4-1 and TRBJ2-7, with D possibly called TRBD1 or TRBD2 (5 bases each). V shed 3 bases and J shed 4 bases, with 10 bases lying between them. The V gene's germline CDR1 is MGHRA and CDR2 YSYEKL. The CDR3 runs to 13 residues.